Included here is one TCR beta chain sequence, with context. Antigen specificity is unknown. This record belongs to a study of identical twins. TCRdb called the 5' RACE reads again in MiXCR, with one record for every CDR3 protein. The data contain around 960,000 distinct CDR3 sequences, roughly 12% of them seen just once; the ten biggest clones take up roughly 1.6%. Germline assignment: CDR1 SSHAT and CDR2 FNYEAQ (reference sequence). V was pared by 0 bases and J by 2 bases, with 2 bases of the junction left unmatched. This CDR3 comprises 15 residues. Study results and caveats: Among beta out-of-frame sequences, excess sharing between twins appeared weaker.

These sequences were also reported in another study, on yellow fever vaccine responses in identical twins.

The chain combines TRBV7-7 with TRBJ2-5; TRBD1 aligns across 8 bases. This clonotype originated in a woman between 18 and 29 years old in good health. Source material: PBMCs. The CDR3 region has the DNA TGTGCCAGCAGCTTAGCTGGGACAGGTCAAGAGACCCAGTACTTC. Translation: CASSLAGTGQETQYF. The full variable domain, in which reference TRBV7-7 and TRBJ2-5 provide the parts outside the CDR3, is GAGVSQSPRYKVTKRGQDVTLRCDPISSHATLYWYQQALGQGPEFLTYFNYEAQPDKSGLPSDRFSAERPEGSISTLTIQRTEQRDSAMYRCASSLAGTGQETQYFGPGTRLLVL.